The rows below give T cell receptor beta chains drawn from one sample of a study of human T cells and chemical hapten exposure. TCRdb used MiXCR to reprocess the RACE reads, holding one entry per CDR3 protein. The sample has about 82,000 distinct CDR3 sequences; around 10% are singletons. Sequenced material: whole blood, taken in connection with sensitization to the hapten diphenylcyclopropenone (DPC). Receptor source: a woman aged 45 to 65 with alopecia areata. Some clones in this sample may be carry-over from other donors' samples. Each CDR3 is given with its conserved first and last residue. Fields, in order: clone size, J gene, D gene, V gene, CDR3 DNA, CDR3 protein. The D gene is left open where the match is weak. Clone size is shown for a subset of rows, as once, few, many or a class of expanded clone.

few,TRBJ1-1,TRBD1,TRBV27,TGTGCCAGCAGTTCGAGGACAGGGACCACTGAAGCTTTCTTT,CASSSRTGTTEAFF
many,TRBJ1-5,.,TRBV10-3,TGTGCCATCGCGAGGAACCTCGGTCAGCCCCAGCATTTT,CAIARNLGQPQHF
.,TRBJ1-6,.,TRBV20-1,TGCAGTGCTAGTTGGGGTCAGGGTTCACCCCTCCACTTT,CSASWGQGSPLHF
many,TRBJ1-3,.,TRBV20-1,TGCAGTGCTAGAGGTCCGGGCTCTGGAAACACCATATATTTT,CSARGPGSGNTIYF
few,TRBJ1-1,.,TRBV12-3/TRBV12-4,TGTGCCAGCAGTCCGGGATTCGGGTTGGGTAACACTGAAGCTTTCTTT,CASSPGFGLGNTEAFF
.,TRBJ1-2,.,TRBV29-1,TGCAGCGTTGAGGCAGGGGATAACTATGGCTACACCTTC,CSVEAGDNYGYTF
many,TRBJ2-5,.,TRBV9,TGTGCCAGCAAACCCCCGAACGAAGAGACCCAGTACTTC,CASKPPNEETQYF
few,TRBJ1-1,.,TRBV29-1,TGCAGCGTTTCCAAAGACAGTCGGAATGAAGCTTTCTTT,CSVSKDSRNEAFF
.,TRBJ1-1,.,TRBV4-2,TGTGCCAGCGGACCTACAGGGAGGCCCAGGGCTTTCTTT,CASGPTGRPRAFF
few,TRBJ2-5,.,TRBV29-1,TGCAGCGTTCGACCCCCGTCCCGAGCAGAGACCCAGTACTTC,CSVRPPSRAETQYF
many,TRBJ1-5,.,TRBV3-1,TGTGCCAGCAGCCATTCCGGACGGAACAATCAGCCCCAGCATTTT,CASSHSGRNNQPQHF
.,TRBJ2-7,TRBD2,TRBV29-1,TGCAGCGTTGAATTAAGCGGGAGGTACTACGAGCAGTACTTC,CSVELSGRYYEQYF
few,TRBJ2-1,.,TRBV5-3,TGTGCCAGAAGCTACCGGGGCCCTGGAATCTACAATGAGCAGTTCTTC,CARSYRGPGIYNEQFF
few,TRBJ1-5,.,TRBV19,TGTGCCAGTTCTCCCCGGGGCAATCAGCCCCAGCATTTT,CASSPRGNQPQHF
.,TRBJ1-1,.,TRBV11-1,TGTGCCAGCAGCTCCAACAGGGACATGGCTTTCTTT,CASSSNRDMAFF
.,TRBJ1-1,.,TRBV4-2,TGTGCCAGCAGCCAAGATCTGTTGGCAGATGAAGCTTTCTTT,CASSQDLLADEAFF
few,TRBJ1-3,.,TRBV11-2,TGTGCCAGCAGCTTAGCCCTCCGGGGGACTGGAAACACCATATATTTT,CASSLALRGTGNTIYF
few,TRBJ1-2,TRBD1,TRBV5-6,TGTGCCAGCAGCTACTTGGACAGGGGCTATGGCTACACCTTC,CASSYLDRGYGYTF
.,TRBJ2-7,TRBD2,TRBV11-2,TGTGCCAGCAGCCGCCTACAGGGGACTAGCGGGACTCCTTTAAGCTCCTACGAGCAGTACTTC,CASSRLQGTSGTPLSSYEQYF
.,TRBJ2-7,TRBD2,TRBV7-2,TGTGCCAGCAGCTTAGGTAGCGGGGGGCCCTACGAGCAGTACTTC,CASSLGSGGPYEQYF
few,TRBJ2-2,.,TRBV3-1,TGTGCCAGCAGCCTCCCCGTACGGGGGGAGCTGTTTTTT,CASSLPVRGELFF
.,TRBJ2-7,.,TRBV12-3/TRBV12-4,TGTCCCAGCAGTTTAGGGGACCCGCCCTCCTACGAGCAGTACTTC,CPSSLGDPPSYEQYF
many,TRBJ1-2,TRBD1,TRBV29-1,TGCAGCGGAACCCAGGGGGCGGGATATGGCTACACCTTC,CSGTQGAGYGYTF
.,TRBJ2-5,TRBD2,TRBV7-6,TGTGCCAGCAGCTTTCCGGGACTACGATCGGGGGACCAGTACTTC,CASSFPGLRSGDQYF
few,TRBJ1-4,.,TRBV6-6,TGTGCCAGCAGTAAAACAGGGAATGAAAAACTGTTTTTT,CASSKTGNEKLFF
many,TRBJ2-3,TRBD2,TRBV6-1,TGTGCCAGCAGCGTTAGCGGGGGCCCTAGCACAGATACGCAGTATTTT,CASSVSGGPSTDTQYF
many,TRBJ2-2,.,TRBV20-1,TGCAGTGCTAGAGGCGCGCGGGGTGACACCGGGGAGCTGTTTTTT,CSARGARGDTGELFF
few,TRBJ1-5,.,TRBV7-7,TGTGCCAGCAGCTTAGGTGGGAGGGACGCATATAAGAGCAATCAGCCCCAGCATTTT,CASSLGGRDAYKSNQPQHF
few,TRBJ1-2,TRBD1,TRBV29-1,TGCAGCGTTGAACGTGACAGGGCCTATGGCTACACCTTC,CSVERDRAYGYTF
many,TRBJ2-2,.,TRBV18,TGTGCCAGCTCGCAGGGTGCGACCGGGGAGCTGTTTTTT,CASSQGATGELFF
few,TRBJ1-2,.,TRBV11-3,TGTGCCAGCAGCTCCAGGACCCGGGGCCACCGGGACTATGGCTACACCTTC,CASSSRTRGHRDYGYTF
many,TRBJ1-1,.,TRBV5-1,TGCGCCAGCAGCTCAGGAATACGAAGTGGGGGGACTGAAGCTTTCTTT,CASSSGIRSGGTEAFF
.,TRBJ2-3,.,TRBV4-3,TGCGCCAGCAGCCAAGGAGGCTACACAGATACGCAGTATTTT,CASSQGGYTDTQYF
.,TRBJ2-5,.,TRBV11-2,TGTGCCAGCAGCCGAGTGGTAGAGACCCAGTACTTC,CASSRVVETQYF
few,TRBJ2-2,.,TRBV19,TGTGCCAGTAGTCCCCGGACAGAGGCCGGGGAGCTGTTTTTT,CASSPRTEAGELFF
.,TRBJ1-4,TRBD1,TRBV5-5,TGTGCCAGCAGCGGGACAGGGGACTTTAATGAAAAACTGTTTTTT,CASSGTGDFNEKLFF
many,TRBJ1-5,.,TRBV10-3,TGTGCCATCAGCCACGACAATCAGCCCCAGCATTTT,CAISHDNQPQHF